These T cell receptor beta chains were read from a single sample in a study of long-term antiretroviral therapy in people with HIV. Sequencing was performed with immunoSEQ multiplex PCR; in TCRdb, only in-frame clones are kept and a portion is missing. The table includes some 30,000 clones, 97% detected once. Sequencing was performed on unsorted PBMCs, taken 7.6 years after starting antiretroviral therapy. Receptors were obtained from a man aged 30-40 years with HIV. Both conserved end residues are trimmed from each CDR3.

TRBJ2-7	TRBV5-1	ASSLKGYEQY
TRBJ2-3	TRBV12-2	ASRLAASGGASDTQY
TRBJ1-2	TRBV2	ASAQFYGYT
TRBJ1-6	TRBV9	ASSVAESPNSPLH
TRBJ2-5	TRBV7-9	ASSIDREGETQY
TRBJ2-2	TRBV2	ASSVVSFTGELF
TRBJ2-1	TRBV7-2	ASSLATANEQF
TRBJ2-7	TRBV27	ASSTTPGPSYEQY
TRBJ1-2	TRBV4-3	ASSQDRWATGAYGYT
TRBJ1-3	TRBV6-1	ASSRGTGNTIY